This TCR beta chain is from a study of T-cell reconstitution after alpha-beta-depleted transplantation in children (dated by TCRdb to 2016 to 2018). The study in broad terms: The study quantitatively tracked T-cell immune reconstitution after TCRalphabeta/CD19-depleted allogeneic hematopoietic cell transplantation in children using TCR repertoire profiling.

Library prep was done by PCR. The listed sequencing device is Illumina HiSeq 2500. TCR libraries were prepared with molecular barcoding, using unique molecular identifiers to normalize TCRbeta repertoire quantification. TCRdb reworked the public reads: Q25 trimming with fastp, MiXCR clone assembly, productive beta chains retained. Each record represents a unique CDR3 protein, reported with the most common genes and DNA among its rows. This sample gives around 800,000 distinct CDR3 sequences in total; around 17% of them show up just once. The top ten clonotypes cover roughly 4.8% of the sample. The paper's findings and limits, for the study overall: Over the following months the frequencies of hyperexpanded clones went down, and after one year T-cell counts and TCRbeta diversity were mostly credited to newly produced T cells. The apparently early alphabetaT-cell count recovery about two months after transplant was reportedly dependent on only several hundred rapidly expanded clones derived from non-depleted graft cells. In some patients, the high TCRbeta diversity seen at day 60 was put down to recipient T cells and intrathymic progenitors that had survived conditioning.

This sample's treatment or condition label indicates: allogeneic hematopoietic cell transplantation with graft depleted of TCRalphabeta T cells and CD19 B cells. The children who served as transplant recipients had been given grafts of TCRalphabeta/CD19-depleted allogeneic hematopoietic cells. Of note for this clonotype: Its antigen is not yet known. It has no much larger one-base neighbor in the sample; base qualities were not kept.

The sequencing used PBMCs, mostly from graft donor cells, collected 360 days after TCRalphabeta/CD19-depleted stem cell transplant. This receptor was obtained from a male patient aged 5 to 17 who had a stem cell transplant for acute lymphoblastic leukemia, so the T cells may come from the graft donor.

The nucleotide sequence is TGTGCCATCAGTGTGGCTGGCAACCTAGCGGGAGGGGAAGATACGCAGTATTTT. Translated, this is CAISVAGNLAGGEDTQYF. The chain links TRBV10-3 with TRBJ2-3; TRBD2 lines up with 12 middle nucleotides. CDR1 and CDR2, looked up from the germline V gene, are ENHRY and SYGVKD. V is cut back by 4 bases and J by 5 bases, with 13 bases in the junction unmatched. The CDR3 starts with the cysteine, ends with the phenylalanine, and has 18 residues. The entry retains the CDR3 DNA only, 54 bases that are in frame from base 1.